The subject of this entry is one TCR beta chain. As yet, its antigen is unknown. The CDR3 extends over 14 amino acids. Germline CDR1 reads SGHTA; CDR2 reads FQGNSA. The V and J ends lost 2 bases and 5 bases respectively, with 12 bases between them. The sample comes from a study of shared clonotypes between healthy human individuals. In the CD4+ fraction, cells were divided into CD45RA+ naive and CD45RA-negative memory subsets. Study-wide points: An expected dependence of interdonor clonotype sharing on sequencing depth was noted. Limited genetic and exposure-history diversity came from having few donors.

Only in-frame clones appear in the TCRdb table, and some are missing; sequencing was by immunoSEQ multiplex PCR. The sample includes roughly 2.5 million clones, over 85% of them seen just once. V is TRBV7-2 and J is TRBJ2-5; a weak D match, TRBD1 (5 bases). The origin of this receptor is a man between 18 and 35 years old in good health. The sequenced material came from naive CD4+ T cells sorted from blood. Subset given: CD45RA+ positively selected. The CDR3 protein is CASSLSRARETQYF. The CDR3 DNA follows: TGTGCCAGCAGCTTAAGCAGGGCGCGGGAGACCCAGTACTTC.